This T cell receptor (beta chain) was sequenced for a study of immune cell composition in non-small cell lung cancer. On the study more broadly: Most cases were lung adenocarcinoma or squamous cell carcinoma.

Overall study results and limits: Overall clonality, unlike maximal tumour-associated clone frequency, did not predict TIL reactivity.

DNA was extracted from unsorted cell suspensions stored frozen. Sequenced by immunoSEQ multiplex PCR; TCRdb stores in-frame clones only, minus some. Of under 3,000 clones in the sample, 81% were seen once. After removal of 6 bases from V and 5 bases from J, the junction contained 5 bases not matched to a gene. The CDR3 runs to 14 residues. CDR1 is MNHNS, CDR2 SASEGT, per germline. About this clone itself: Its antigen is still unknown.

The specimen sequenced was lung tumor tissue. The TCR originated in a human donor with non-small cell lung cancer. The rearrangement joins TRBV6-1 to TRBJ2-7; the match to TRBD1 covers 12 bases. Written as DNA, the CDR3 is TGTGCCAGCAGCGGGACAGGGGGCTTGGACGAGCAGTACTTC. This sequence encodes CASSGTGGLDEQYF.